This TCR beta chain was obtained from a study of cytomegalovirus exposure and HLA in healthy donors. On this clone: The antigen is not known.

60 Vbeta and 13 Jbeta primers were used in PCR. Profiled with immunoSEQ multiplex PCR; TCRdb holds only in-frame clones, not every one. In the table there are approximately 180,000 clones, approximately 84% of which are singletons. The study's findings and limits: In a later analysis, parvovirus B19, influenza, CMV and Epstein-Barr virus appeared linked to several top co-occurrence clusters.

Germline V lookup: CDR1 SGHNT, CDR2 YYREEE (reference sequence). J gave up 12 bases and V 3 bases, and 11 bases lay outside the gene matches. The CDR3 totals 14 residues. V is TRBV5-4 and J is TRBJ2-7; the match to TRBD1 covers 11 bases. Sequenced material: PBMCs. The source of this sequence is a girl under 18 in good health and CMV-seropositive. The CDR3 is CASSSGQGAWEWYF. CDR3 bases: TGTGCCAGCAGCTCCGGACAGGGGGCTTGGGAGTGGTACTTC.